These T cell receptor beta chains were read from a single sample in a study of cytomegalovirus exposure and HLA in healthy donors. Here immunoSEQ multiplex PCR was the method, and the copy in TCRdb shows in-frame clones only, minus some. The sample lists 90,000 or so clones, around 80% occurring once. Sequencing was performed on PBMCs. The source of these receptors is a male donor in good health and CMV-seropositive. CDR3s include the opening cysteine and the closing phenylalanine or tryptophan. A D gene is named only where the DNA matches it firmly. Size values are once, few and many counts, or a class for expanded clones, and some rows have none.

J gene | D gene | clone size | V gene | CDR3 protein | CDR3 DNA
TRBJ2-5 | TRBD1 | once | TRBV7-7 | CASSQTGGAETQYF | TGTGCCAGCAGCCAAACAGGGGGCGCAGAGACCCAGTACTTC
TRBJ1-1 | - | - | TRBV18 | CASSPPAQLMNTEAFF | TGTGCCAGCTCACCACCGGCACAGCTCATGAACACTGAAGCTTTCTTT
TRBJ1-1 | - | - | TRBV6-5 | CASSYSIRGEAFF | TGTGCCAGCAGTTACTCGATAAGGGGAGAAGCTTTCTTT
TRBJ1-5 | TRBD1 | - | TRBV5-1 | CASSLGTGAQPQHF | TGCGCCAGCAGCTTGGGGACAGGGGCCCAGCCCCAGCATTTT
TRBJ2-5 | - | - | TRBV5-6 | CASSLVRQETQYF | TGTGCCAGCAGCTTGGTCAGGCAAGAGACCCAGTACTTC
TRBJ2-7 | TRBD1 | - | TRBV27 | CASSSLRTGLYEQYF | TGTGCCAGCAGTTCCTTGAGGACAGGGCTCTACGAGCAGTACTTC
TRBJ1-1 | TRBD1 | - | TRBV13 | CASSGDGQGPAEAFF | TGTGCCAGCAGCGGCGACGGACAGGGTCCGGCTGAAGCTTTCTTT
TRBJ2-7 | - | once | TRBV27 | CASSLRGSPWQYF | TGTGCCAGCAGTTTGCGGGGCTCGCCGTGGCAGTACTTC
TRBJ1-2 | TRBD1 | many | TRBV4-2 | CASSQDGTGVGGYTF | TGTGCCAGCAGCCAAGACGGGACAGGGGTGGGTGGCTACACCTTC
TRBJ2-5 | TRBD1 | - | TRBV19 | CASRIGIGTGGRQETQYF | TGTGCCAGTAGGATAGGTATCGGGACAGGGGGTCGCCAAGAGACCCAGTACTTC
TRBJ1-4 | TRBD1 | few | TRBV6-6 | CASRPQTGGTNEKLFF | TGTGCCAGCAGACCCCAAACAGGGGGAACTAATGAAAAACTGTTTTTT
TRBJ2-5 | TRBD1 | - | TRBV2 | CAAGGNQETQYF | TGTGCCGCAGGGGGTAACCAAGAGACCCAGTACTTC
TRBJ2-2 | - | few | TRBV18 | CASSPLPGYTGELFF | TGTGCCAGCTCACCACTACCGGGATACACCGGGGAGCTGTTTTTT
TRBJ2-7 | - | - | TRBV28 | CASTTAPENYEQYF | TGTGCCAGCACCACAGCACCAGAGAACTACGAGCAGTACTTC
TRBJ2-1 | - | - | TRBV19 | CASSLDRSSYNEQFF | TGTGCCAGTAGTTTAGACAGAAGCTCCTACAATGAGCAGTTCTTC
TRBJ2-4 | TRBD2 | few | TRBV18 | CASSRLAGENIQYF | TGTGCCAGCTCACGACTAGCGGGAGAAAACATTCAGTACTTC
TRBJ1-1 | - | - | TRBV29-1 | CSTYSGQTEAFF | TGCAGCACTTACTCGGGACAAACTGAAGCTTTCTTT
TRBJ1-1 | - | - | TRBV6-6 | CASSPSEGNTEAFF | TGTGCCAGCAGCCCAAGCGAGGGTAACACTGAAGCTTTCTTT
TRBJ1-4 | - | - | TRBV5-1 | CASSPGGTNEKLFF | TGCGCCAGCAGCCCGGGGGGAACTAATGAAAAACTGTTTTTT
TRBJ2-7 | TRBD2 | - | TRBV10-3 | CAIMSGENYEQYF | TGTGCCATCATGAGCGGGGAAAACTACGAGCAGTACTTC
TRBJ2-7 | - | - | TRBV5-1 | CASSLVPLSVGSYEQYF | TGCGCCAGCAGCTTGGTCCCGTTGAGTGTCGGCTCCTACGAGCAGTACTTC
TRBJ2-5 | TRBD1 | - | TRBV6-1 | CASSEAKGGFETQYF | TGTGCCAGCAGTGAAGCAAAAGGGGGCTTCGAGACCCAGTACTTC
TRBJ2-7 | - | once | TRBV19 | CASTRSTASYEQYF | TGTGCCAGTACTCGATCGACAGCTTCCTACGAGCAGTACTTC
TRBJ1-4 | - | - | TRBV10-2 | CASSDAGVEEKLFF | TGCGCCAGCAGTGACGCGGGGGTAGAGGAAAAACTGTTTTTT
TRBJ1-6 | - | - | TRBV5-1 | CASSEDMGSPLHF | TGCGCCAGCAGCGAGGACATGGGTTCACCCCTCCACTTT
TRBJ1-1 | - | few | TRBV7-9 | CASRRVGGFTEAFF | TGTGCCAGCAGGCGAGTGGGAGGATTCACTGAAGCTTTCTTT
TRBJ2-7 | TRBD1 | - | TRBV19 | CASSISTGTEYEQYF | TGTGCCAGTAGTATTTCGACCGGGACAGAGTACGAGCAGTACTTC
TRBJ1-5 | - | - | TRBV19 | CASTKTTRANQPQHF | TGTGCCAGTACCAAAACGACAAGAGCCAATCAGCCCCAGCATTTT
TRBJ2-7 | - | - | TRBV27 | CASSLRWSGYEQYF | TGTGCCAGCAGTCTCCGTTGGTCGGGCTACGAGCAGTACTTC
TRBJ2-3 | - | - | TRBV7-8 | CASSIEGWTDTQYF | TGTGCCAGCAGCATCGAGGGCTGGACAGATACGCAGTATTTT
TRBJ2-7 | - | - | TRBV6-4 | CASSRAGGYEQYF | TGTGCCAGCAGTCGGGCAGGGGGGTACGAGCAGTACTTC
TRBJ2-3 | TRBD2 | - | TRBV6-4 | CASSRAGDGTDTQYF | TGTGCCAGCAGTCGGGCGGGAGACGGCACAGATACGCAGTATTTT
TRBJ2-7 | - | - | TRBV28 | CASSPGYEQYF | TGTGCCAGCAGTCCAGGCTACGAGCAGTACTTC
TRBJ2-6 | - | - | TRBV9 | CASSGGASGANVLTF | TGTGCCAGCAGCGGAGGAGCCTCTGGGGCCAACGTCCTGACTTTC
TRBJ2-1 | TRBD2 | - | TRBV28 | CASHSSGRIFDEQFF | TGTGCCAGTCATTCTAGCGGGAGAATATTCGATGAGCAGTTCTTC
TRBJ2-3 | - | - | TRBV7-7 | CASSLGAAGASTDTQYF | TGTGCCAGCAGCTTAGGAGCGGCGGGGGCTAGCACAGATACGCAGTATTTT
TRBJ2-7 | TRBD2 | once | TRBV28 | CASTRGGGYEQYF | TGTGCCAGCACCCGTGGGGGGGGGTACGAGCAGTACTTC
TRBJ1-6 | TRBD1 | few | TRBV11-2 | CASSYATGLNSPLHF | TGTGCCAGCAGCTATGCGACAGGGTTAAATTCACCCCTCCACTTT
TRBJ2-5 | - | - | TRBV25-1 | CASSDASWYQETQYF | TGTGCCAGCAGTGATGCTAGCTGGTACCAAGAGACCCAGTACTTC
TRBJ1-1 | - | - | TRBV28 | CASSFPNREFTEAFF | TGTGCCAGCAGTTTCCCCAACAGGGAGTTTACTGAAGCTTTCTTT
TRBJ1-2 | - | - | TRBV28 | CASSLGQGRWGF | TGTGCCAGCAGTTTAGGGCAGGGCCGTTGGGGTTTC
TRBJ2-1 | - | - | TRBV7-3 | CASSLVSYNEQFF | TGTGCCAGCAGCTTAGTCTCGTACAATGAGCAGTTCTTC
TRBJ1-6 | - | - | TRBV14 | CASSQVRKAYSPLHF | TGTGCCAGCAGCCAAGTCCGAAAAGCGTATTCACCCCTCCACTTT